This T cell receptor (beta chain) was captured by sequencing in a study of tumor and adjacent non-tumor tissue in lung cancer. Across the whole study: Patients comprised roughly 12 adenocarcinoma, a couple of squamous cell carcinoma and 1 small cell lung cancer. On average, productive TCRbeta reads reached 4 million to 4.5 million per sample.

The library came from three nested PCR rounds adapted from ARM-PCR protocols. A single record per CDR3 protein comes from TCRdb applying MiXCR to the multiplex PCR reads. The sample has more than 45,000 distinct CDR3 sequences, about 68% seen once. The CDR3 length is 17 residues. CDR1 and CDR2 (germline): DFQATT, SNEGSKA (reference sequence). Notes on this clonotype: Its antigen is still unknown. One junction end does not reproduce the germline sequence, and a read error may be involved.

This sample's RNA came from whole unsorted tissue. More than 3 cm separated this lung sample from the edge of the tumor. General study findings and limits: Higher tumor TCR diversity was associated with shorter survival.

Sequencing input: distant non-tumor lung tissue. This chain joins TRBV20-1 and TRBJ2-1; the match to TRBD2 covers 10 bases. The receptor was derived from a woman between 65 and 79 years old with non-small cell lung cancer. CDR3 sequence reads: CSARDLTSGNIYNERFF. The CDR3 DNA is TGCAGTGCTAGAGATCTTACTAGCGGGAATATCTACAATGAGCGGTTCTTC.